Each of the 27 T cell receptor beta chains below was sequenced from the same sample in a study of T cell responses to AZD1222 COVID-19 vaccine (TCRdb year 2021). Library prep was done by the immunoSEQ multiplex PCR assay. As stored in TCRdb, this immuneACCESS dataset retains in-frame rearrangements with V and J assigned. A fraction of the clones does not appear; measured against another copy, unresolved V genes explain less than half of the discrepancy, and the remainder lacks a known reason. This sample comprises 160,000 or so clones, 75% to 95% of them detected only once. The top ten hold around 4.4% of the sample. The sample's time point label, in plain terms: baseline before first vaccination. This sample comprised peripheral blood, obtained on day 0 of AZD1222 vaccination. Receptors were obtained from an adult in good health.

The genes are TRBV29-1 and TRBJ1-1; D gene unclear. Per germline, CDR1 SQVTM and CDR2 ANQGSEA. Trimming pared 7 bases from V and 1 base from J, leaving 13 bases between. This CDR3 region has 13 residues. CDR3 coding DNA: TGCAGCGGGGGTCGCGGCGAGAACACTGAAGCTTTCTTT. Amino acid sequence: CSGGRGENTEAFF. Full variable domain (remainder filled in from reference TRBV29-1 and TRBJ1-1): SAVISQKPSRDICQRGTSLTIQCQVDSQVTMMFWYRQQPGQSLTLIATANQGSEATYESGFVIDKFPISRPNLTFSTLTVSNMSPEDSSIYLCSGGRGENTEAFFGQGTRLTVV.

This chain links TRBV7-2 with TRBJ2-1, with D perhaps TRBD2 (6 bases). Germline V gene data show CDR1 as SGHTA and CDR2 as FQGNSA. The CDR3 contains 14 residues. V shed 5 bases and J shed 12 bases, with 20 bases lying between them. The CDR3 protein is CASSAPGAGLGQFF. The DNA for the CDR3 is TGTGCCAGCAGCGCCCCGGGAGCTGGGTTGGGGCAGTTCTTC.

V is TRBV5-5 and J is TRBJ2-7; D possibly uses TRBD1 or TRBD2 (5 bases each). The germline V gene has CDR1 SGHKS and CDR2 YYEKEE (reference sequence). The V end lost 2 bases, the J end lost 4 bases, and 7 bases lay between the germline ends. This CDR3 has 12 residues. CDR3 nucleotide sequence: TGTGCCAGCAGCTTAGAGGGGTACGAGCAGTACTTC. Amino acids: CASSLEGYEQYF.

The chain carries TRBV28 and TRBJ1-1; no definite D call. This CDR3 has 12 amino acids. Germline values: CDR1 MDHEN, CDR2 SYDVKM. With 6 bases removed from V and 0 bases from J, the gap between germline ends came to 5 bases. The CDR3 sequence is CASRRMNTEAFF. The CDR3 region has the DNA TGTGCCAGCAGGCGGATGAACACTGAAGCTTTCTTT.

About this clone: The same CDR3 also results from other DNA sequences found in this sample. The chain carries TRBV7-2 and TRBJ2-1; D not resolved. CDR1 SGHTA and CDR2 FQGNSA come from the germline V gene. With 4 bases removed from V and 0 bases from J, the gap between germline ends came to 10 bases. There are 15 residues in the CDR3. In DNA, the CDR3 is TGTGCCAGCAGCTCCACACGGTCCTCCTACAATGAGCAGTTCTTC. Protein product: CASSSTRSSYNEQFF.

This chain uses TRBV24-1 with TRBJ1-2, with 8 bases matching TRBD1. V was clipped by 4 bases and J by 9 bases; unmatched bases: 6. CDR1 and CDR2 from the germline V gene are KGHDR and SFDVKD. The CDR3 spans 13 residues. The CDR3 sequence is CATSDARGQSYTF. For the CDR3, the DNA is TGTGCCACCAGTGACGCCAGGGGGCAGAGCTACACCTTC.

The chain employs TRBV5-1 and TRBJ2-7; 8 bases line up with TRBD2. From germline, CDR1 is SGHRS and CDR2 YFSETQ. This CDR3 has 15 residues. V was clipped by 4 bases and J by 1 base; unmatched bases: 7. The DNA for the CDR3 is TGCGCCAGCAGCCGAAGCGGGAGTGATTCCTACGAGCAGTACTTC. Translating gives CASSRSGSDSYEQYF. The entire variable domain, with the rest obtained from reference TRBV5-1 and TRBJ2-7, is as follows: KAGVTQTPRYLIKTRGQQVTLSCSPISGHRSVSWYQQTPGQGLQFLFEYFSETQRNKGNFPGRFSGRQFSNSRSEMNVSTLELGDSALYLCASSRSGSDSYEQYFGPGTRLTVT.

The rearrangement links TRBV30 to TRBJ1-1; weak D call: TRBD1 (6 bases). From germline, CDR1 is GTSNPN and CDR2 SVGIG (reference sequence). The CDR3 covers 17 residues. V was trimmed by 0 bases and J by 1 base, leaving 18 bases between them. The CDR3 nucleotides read TGTGCCTGGAGTGTACGGAGGGGGAATCCCTCGAACACTGAAGCTTTCTTT. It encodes CAWSVRRGNPSNTEAFF.

The DNA of the CDR3 is TGTGCCAGCAGCGTATCCAGCGGGAGCTACGAGCAGTACTTC. Protein: CASSVSSGSYEQYF. The chain has TRBV9 and TRBJ2-7, with 8 bases aligning to TRBD2. The V gene end was trimmed by 1 base and the J gene end by 3 bases; junction bases not matched to a gene: 3. CDR3 length: 14 residues. Germline loops: CDR1 SGDLS, CDR2 YYNGEE.

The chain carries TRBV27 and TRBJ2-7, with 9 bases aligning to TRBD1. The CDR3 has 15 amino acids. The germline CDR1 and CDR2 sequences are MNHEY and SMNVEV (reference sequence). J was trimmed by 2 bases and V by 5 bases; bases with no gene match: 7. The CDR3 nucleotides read TGTGCCAGCAGTCTAGGACAGGGGTTTCCCTACGAGCAGTACTTC. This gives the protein CASSLGQGFPYEQYF.

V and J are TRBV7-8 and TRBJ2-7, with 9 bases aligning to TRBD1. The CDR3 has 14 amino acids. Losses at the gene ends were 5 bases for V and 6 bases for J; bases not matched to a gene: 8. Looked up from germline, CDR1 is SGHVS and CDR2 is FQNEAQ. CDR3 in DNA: TGTGCCAGCAGCGCAAACAGGGGGCATTTCGAGCAGTACTTC. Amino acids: CASSANRGHFEQYF.

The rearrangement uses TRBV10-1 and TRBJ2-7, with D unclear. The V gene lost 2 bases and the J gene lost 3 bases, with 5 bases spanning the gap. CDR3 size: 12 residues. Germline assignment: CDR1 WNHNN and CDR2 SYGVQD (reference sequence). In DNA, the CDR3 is TGCGCCAGCAGTGAGGGGCACTACGAGCAGTACTTC. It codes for CASSEGHYEQYF.

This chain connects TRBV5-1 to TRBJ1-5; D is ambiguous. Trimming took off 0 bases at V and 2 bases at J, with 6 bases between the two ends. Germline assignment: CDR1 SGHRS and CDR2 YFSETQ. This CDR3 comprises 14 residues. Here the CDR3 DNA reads TGCGCCAGCAGCTTGGAGCCAGGCAATCAGCCCCAGCATTTT. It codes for CASSLEPGNQPQHF.

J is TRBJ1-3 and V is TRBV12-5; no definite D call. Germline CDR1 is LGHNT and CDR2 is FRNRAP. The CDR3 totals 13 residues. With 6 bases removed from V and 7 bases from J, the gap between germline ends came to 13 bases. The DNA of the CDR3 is TGTGCTAGTGGCCTAGGCGGGTGGAACACCATATATTTT. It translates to CASGLGGWNTIYF.

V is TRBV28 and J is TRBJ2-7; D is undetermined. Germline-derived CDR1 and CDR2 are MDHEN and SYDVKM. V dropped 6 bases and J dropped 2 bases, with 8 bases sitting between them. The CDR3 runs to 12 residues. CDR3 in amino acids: CASSPVPYEQYF. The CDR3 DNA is TGTGCCAGCAGCCCAGTACCCTACGAGCAGTACTTC.

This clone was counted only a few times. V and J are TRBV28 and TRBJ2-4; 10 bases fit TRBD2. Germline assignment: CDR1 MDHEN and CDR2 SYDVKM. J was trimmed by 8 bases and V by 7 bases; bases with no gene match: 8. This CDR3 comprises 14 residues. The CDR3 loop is CASNSGTSVDIQYF. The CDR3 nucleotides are TGTGCCAGCAATTCCGGGACTAGCGTGGACATTCAGTACTTC. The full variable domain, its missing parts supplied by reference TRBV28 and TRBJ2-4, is DVKVTQSSRYLVKRTGEKVFLECVQDMDHENMFWYRQDPGLGLRLIYFSYDVKMKEKGDIPEGYSVSREKKERFSLILESASTNQTSMYLCASNSGTSVDIQYFGAGTRLSVL.

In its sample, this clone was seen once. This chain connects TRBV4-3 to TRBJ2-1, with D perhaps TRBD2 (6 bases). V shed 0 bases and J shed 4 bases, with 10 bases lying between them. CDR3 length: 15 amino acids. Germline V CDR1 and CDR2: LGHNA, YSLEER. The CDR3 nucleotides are TGCGCCAGCAGCCAAGATTACGGGAGTTACAATGAGCAGTTCTTC. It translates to CASSQDYGSYNEQFF.

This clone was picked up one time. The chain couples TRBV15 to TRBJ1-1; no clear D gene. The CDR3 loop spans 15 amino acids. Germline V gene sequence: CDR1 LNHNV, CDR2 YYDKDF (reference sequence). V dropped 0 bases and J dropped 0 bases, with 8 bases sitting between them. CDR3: CATSRDRQLNTEAFF. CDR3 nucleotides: TGTGCCACCAGCAGAGATCGACAACTGAACACTGAAGCTTTCTTT.

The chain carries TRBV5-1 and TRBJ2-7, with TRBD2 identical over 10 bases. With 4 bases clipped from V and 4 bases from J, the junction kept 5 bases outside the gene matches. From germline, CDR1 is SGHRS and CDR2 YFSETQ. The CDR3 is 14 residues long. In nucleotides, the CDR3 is TGCGCCAGCAGCCCGGGACTAGCGAAGTACGAGCAGTACTTC. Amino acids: CASSPGLAKYEQYF.

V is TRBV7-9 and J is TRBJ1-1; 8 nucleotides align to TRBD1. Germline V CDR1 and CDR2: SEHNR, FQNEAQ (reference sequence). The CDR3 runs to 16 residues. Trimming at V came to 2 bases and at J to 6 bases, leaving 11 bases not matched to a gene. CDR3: CASSLSGQGNFAEAFF. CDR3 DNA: TGTGCCAGCAGCTTATCCGGACAGGGTAATTTCGCTGAAGCTTTCTTT.

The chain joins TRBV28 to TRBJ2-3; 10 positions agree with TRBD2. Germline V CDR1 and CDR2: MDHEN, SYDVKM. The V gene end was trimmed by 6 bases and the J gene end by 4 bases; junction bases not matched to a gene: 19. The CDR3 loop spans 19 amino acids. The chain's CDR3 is CASSRSGASGRALADTQYF. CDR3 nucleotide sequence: TGTGCCAGCAGCCGATCAGGGGCGAGCGGGAGGGCCCTCGCAGATACGCAGTATTTT.

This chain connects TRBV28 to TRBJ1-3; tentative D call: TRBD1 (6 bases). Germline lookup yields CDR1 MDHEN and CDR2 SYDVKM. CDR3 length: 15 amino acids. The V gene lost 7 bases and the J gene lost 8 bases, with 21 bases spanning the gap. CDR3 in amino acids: CASIESKGGRDTIYF. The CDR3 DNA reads TGTGCCAGCATCGAATCAAAAGGGGGAAGAGACACCATATATTTT.

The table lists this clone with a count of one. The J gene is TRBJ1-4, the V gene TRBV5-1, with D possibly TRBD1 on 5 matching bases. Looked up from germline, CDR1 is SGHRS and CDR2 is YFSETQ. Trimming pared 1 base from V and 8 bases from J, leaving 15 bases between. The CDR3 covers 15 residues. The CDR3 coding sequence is TGCGCCAGCAGCTTGCTGACAGCGTCCCGGGAAAAACTGTTTTTT. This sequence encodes CASSLLTASREKLFF.

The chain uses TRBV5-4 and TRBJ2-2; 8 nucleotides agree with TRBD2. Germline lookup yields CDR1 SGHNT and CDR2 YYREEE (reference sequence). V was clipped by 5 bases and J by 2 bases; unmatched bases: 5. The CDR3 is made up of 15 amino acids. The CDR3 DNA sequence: TGTGCCAGCAGGGTAGCGGGAATTAACACCGGGGAGCTGTTTTTT. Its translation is CASRVAGINTGELFF.

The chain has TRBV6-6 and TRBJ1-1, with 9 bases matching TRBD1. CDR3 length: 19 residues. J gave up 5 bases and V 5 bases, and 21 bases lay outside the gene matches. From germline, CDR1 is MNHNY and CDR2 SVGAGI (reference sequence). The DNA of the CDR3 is TGTGCCAGCAGTCTAACAATGCGACCGCTCGGACAGGGGCGGACTGAAGCTTTCTTT. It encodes CASSLTMRPLGQGRTEAFF.

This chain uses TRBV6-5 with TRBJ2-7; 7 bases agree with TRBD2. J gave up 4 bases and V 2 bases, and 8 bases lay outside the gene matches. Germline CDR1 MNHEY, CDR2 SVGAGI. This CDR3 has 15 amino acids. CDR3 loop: CASSYGWGGSYEQYF. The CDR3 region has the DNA TGTGCCAGCAGTTACGGTTGGGGCGGGAGTTACGAGCAGTACTTC.

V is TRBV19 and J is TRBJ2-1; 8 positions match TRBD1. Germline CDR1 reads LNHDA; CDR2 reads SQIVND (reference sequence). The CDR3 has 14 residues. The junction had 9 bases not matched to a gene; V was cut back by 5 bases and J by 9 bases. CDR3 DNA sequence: TGTGCCAGTAGTGAGACAGGGGCCTATGGTGAGCAGTTCTTC. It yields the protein CASSETGAYGEQFF.